The next 26 T cell receptor beta chains were all read from a single sample in a study of T cells after yellow fever vaccination. One entry per CDR3 protein, called by TCRdb with MiXCR from the 5' RACE reads. The table includes about 210,000 distinct CDR3 sequences, 5.5% to 8.5% detected once. The sequencing here drew on CD4+ T cells sorted from PBMCs, taken on the day of the yellow fever booster vaccination. These receptor sequences come from a man aged 25-40 years who received the YFV17D yellow fever vaccine.

This clonotype came up a few times. CDR3 bases: TGCAGTGCTAGATTCTCTGGAAACACCATATATTTT. Its protein is CSARFSGNTIYF. The chain employs TRBV20-1 and TRBJ1-3; D call uncertain. V lost 2 bases, J lost 0 bases, and 2 bases lay in between. CDR3 length equals 12 residues. CDR1 is DFQATT, CDR2 SNEGSKA, per germline (reference sequence).

The sample holds many counts of this clonotype. The V call is TRBV19, the J call TRBJ2-3; D remains ambiguous. CDR1 is LNHDA, CDR2 SQIVND, per germline (reference sequence). The CDR3 totals 12 residues. V was pared by 6 bases and J by 0 bases, with 4 bases between. For the CDR3, the DNA is TGTGCCAGTAGGCAGAGCACAGATACGCAGTATTTT. Protein product: CASRQSTDTQYF.

This clonotype was counted between two and nine times. The gene calls are TRBV5-1 and TRBJ2-3, with 15 bases identical to TRBD2. The germline V gene encodes CDR1 SGHRS and CDR2 YFSETQ. Unmatched junction bases numbered 17, after V lost 4 bases and J lost 5 bases. The CDR3 spans 20 residues. The DNA of the CDR3 is TGCGCCAGCAGCCGAACCAATCCCGGACTAGCGGGAGGGCCAAGAGATACGCAGTATTTT. The encoded protein is CASSRTNPGLAGGPRDTQYF.

This chain connects TRBV20-1 to TRBJ1-5; D is uncertain. The CDR3 consists of 13 residues. Per the germline V gene, CDR1 is DFQATT and CDR2 is SNEGSKA (reference sequence). V lost 3 bases, J lost 4 bases, and 10 bases lay in between. The CDR3 sequence is CSASIRGNQPQHF. CDR3 in DNA: TGCAGTGCTAGTATTCGGGGTAATCAGCCCCAGCATTTT.

This clonotype was counted only a few times. This chain joins TRBV27 and TRBJ2-3, with TRBD2 identical over 8 bases. Germline V gene sequence: CDR1 MNHEY, CDR2 SMNVEV (reference sequence). This CDR3 has 13 residues. V was clipped by 11 bases and J by 0 bases; unmatched bases: 4. CDR3: CACRGGSTDTQYF. The CDR3 bases are TGTGCCTGTCGCGGGGGGAGCACAGATACGCAGTATTTT.

The chain joins TRBV10-3 to TRBJ1-2; D may be TRBD1 (5 bases). This CDR3 contains 10 residues. The germline CDR1 and CDR2 sequences are ENHRY and SYGVKD. The V and J ends lost 10 bases and 7 bases respectively, with 10 bases between them. The CDR3 here is CATGGGGYTF. In nucleotides, the CDR3 is TGTGCCACGGGGGGAGGTGGCTACACCTTC.

This clonotype has at least ten counts. The chain has TRBV20-1 and TRBJ2-1; the D gene is possibly TRBD1 (6 bases). The CDR3 is made up of 14 amino acids. Germline V CDR1 and CDR2: DFQATT, SNEGSKA (reference sequence). Between the trimmed V and J ends, which lost 3 bases and 1 base, there was a span of 10 bases. This chain's CDR3 is CSARGQGSYNEQFF. For the CDR3, the DNA is TGCAGTGCTAGGGGGCAGGGGTCCTACAATGAGCAGTTCTTC.

V usage is TRBV27 and J usage is TRBJ2-1; TRBD1 is a possible D gene (6 bases). The CDR3 has 13 residues. The V end lost 3 bases, the J end lost 10 bases, and 13 bases lay between the germline ends. CDR1 is MNHEY, CDR2 SMNVEV, per germline (reference sequence). The CDR3 region is CASSFGIRGEQFF. The CDR3 nucleotides are TGTGCCAGCAGTTTTGGGATTAGGGGGGAGCAGTTCTTC.

The rearrangement joins TRBV11-1 to TRBJ2-1; TRBD2 is a possible D gene (6 bases). The CDR3 totals 14 residues. Trimming left V 6 bases short and J 2 bases short, with 11 bases between. In germline, CDR1 is SGHAT, CDR2 FQDESV (reference sequence). The CDR3 spells CASRFRLAYNEQFF. The CDR3 nucleotides are TGTGCCAGCAGGTTTAGACTAGCCTACAATGAGCAGTTCTTC.

The chain employs TRBV20-1 and TRBJ2-1; possible D gene TRBD2, 5 bases. V lost 1 base and J 10 bases, leaving 5 bases between the germline ends. The CDR3 runs 10 residues. Germline V CDR1 and CDR2: DFQATT, SNEGSKA (reference sequence). The chain's CDR3 is CSARGEEQFF. CDR3 nucleotide sequence: TGCAGTGCTAGAGGGGAGGAGCAGTTCTTC.

V is TRBV5-1 and J is TRBJ1-2; TRBD1 agrees at 7 bases. V was pared by 4 bases and J by 4 bases, with 10 bases of the junction left unmatched. CDR3 length: 15 amino acids. Per the germline V gene, CDR1 is SGHRS and CDR2 is YFSETQ. The CDR3 coding sequence is TGCGCCAGCAGCCCTGACAGGGCTAAAACCTATGGCTACACCTTC. Translating gives CASSPDRAKTYGYTF.

This clonotype was observed at least ten times. The chain joins TRBV15 to TRBJ2-3; TRBD2 is a possible D gene (5 bases). Trimming stripped 0 bases from V and 6 bases from J, with 10 bases between. The CDR3 has 14 amino acids. Germline V lookup: CDR1 LNHNV, CDR2 YYDKDF (reference sequence). This CDR3 is CATSRDLRGDTQYF. The CDR3 bases are TGTGCCACCAGCAGAGACCTCCGAGGGGATACGCAGTATTTT.

This clonotype was picked up many times. The chain joins TRBV5-5 to TRBJ1-2; 9 bases align to TRBD1. Germline CDR1 is SGHKS and CDR2 is YYEKEE (reference sequence). The CDR3 has 16 amino acids. The V gene end was trimmed by 3 bases and the J gene end by 4 bases; junction bases not matched to a gene: 10. In nucleotides, the CDR3 is TGTGCCAGCAGCTGGAGGACCGGGACAGGGATCTATGGCTACACCTTC. Amino acid sequence: CASSWRTGTGIYGYTF.

This clonotype was detected many times. The chain is built from TRBV30 and TRBJ2-2, with D possibly called TRBD1 or TRBD2 (5 bases each). Germline lookup yields CDR1 GTSNPN and CDR2 SVGIG (reference sequence). CDR3 size: 15 residues. V lost 0 bases, J lost 5 bases, and 13 bases lay in between. CDR3 in DNA: TGTGCCTGGAGTGTCAGGGCTAGCATTACCGGGGAGCTGTTTTTT. This sequence encodes CAWSVRASITGELFF.

CDR3 amino acids: CASSYSPGSGQFF. DNA for the CDR3: TGTGCCAGCAGTTACTCGCCCGGATCAGGGCAGTTCTTC. J is TRBJ2-1 and V is TRBV6-5; unclear D gene. The germline V gene has CDR1 MNHEY and CDR2 SVGAGI. V was cut by 0 bases and J by 12 bases, with 12 bases left in between. The CDR3 is 13 residues long.

A few counts support this clonotype. The rearrangement uses TRBV5-6 and TRBJ2-1; 9 bases match TRBD2. CDR1 is SGHDT, CDR2 YYEEEE, per germline. With V trimmed by 2 bases and J by 10 bases, 13 bases remained unmatched. This CDR3 contains 16 residues. The CDR3 region is CASSFPESGGLGEQFF. In DNA, the CDR3 is TGTGCCAGCAGCTTCCCGGAAAGCGGGGGGTTGGGGGAGCAGTTCTTC.

There are many counts of this clonotype. The chain couples TRBV7-2 to TRBJ2-1, with D perhaps assigned TRBD1 or TRBD2 (6 bases each). This CDR3 region has 14 residues. Germline values: CDR1 SGHTA, CDR2 FQGNSA. Trimming stripped 5 bases from V and 13 bases from J, with 21 bases between. CDR3 region: CASSTGSGTRIQFF. In nucleotides, the CDR3 is TGTGCCAGCAGCACAGGGTCTGGGACTCGTATTCAGTTCTTC.

This clonotype was found a few times. This sequence joins TRBV20-1 and TRBJ2-2; the match to TRBD2 covers 14 bases. Unmatched junction bases numbered 5, after V lost 2 bases and J lost 0 bases. The length of the CDR3 is 18 residues. Germline-derived CDR1 and CDR2 are DFQATT and SNEGSKA (reference sequence). The CDR3 DNA follows: TGCAGTGCTAGAAGGACTAGCGGGAGGACCGCGAACACCGGGGAGCTGTTTTTT. It is translated as CSARRTSGRTANTGELFF.

CDR3 residues: CASSPIPNTGELFF. The CDR3 bases are TGTGCCAGCTCACCAATACCGAACACCGGGGAGCTGTTTTTT. The rearrangement uses TRBV18 and TRBJ2-2; no clear D. The CDR3 extends over 14 amino acids. V was pared by 2 bases and J by 0 bases, with 4 bases between. The germline gives CDR1 KGHSH, CDR2 LQKENI.

This clonotype was seen many times. This chain joins TRBV20-1 and TRBJ2-7; 7 nucleotides line up with TRBD1. Germline loops: CDR1 DFQATT, CDR2 SNEGSKA (reference sequence). CDR3 length: 13 amino acids. V lost 5 bases to trimming and J lost 7 bases; unmatched junction nucleotides: 11. In DNA, the CDR3 is TGCAGTGCTCTCCGGGACAGCCGAGGGGAGCAGTACTTC. It specifies CSALRDSRGEQYF.

This clonotype has at least ten counts. The chain joins TRBV6-5 to TRBJ2-1, with TRBD2 as a possible D gene (5 bases). Germline CDR1 and CDR2: MNHEY and SVGAGI. CDR3 length equals 12 residues. V shed 6 bases and J shed 9 bases, with 12 bases lying between them. CDR3 coding DNA: TGTGCCAGCAGACGCCTGAGCGGTGAGCAGTTCTTC. Its translation: CASRRLSGEQFF.

V gene TRBV20-1 combines with J gene TRBJ2-7; TRBD2 aligns across 15 bases. This CDR3 is 16 amino acids long. The V and J ends lost 3 bases and 4 bases, in that order; junction bases with no gene match: 7. Per the germline V gene, CDR1 is DFQATT and CDR2 is SNEGSKA (reference sequence). The DNA for the CDR3 is TGCAGTGCTAGTCCCGGGACTAGCGGGAGGAAGTACGAGCAGTACTTC. Protein product: CSASPGTSGRKYEQYF.

J is TRBJ2-1 and V is TRBV3-1; D tentatively reads TRBD1 or TRBD2 (5 bases each). This CDR3 has 15 amino acids. Germline V lookup: CDR1 LGHDT, CDR2 YNNKEL (reference sequence). Between the trimmed V and J ends, which lost 2 bases and 10 bases, there was a span of 18 bases. The CDR3 here is CASSQRVNIGAEQFF. DNA of the CDR3: TGTGCCAGCAGCCAACGAGTGAATATCGGGGCGGAGCAGTTCTTC.

The chain recombines TRBV12-3 or TRBV12-4 with TRBJ2-1; no definite D call. V lost 7 bases and J lost 8, with 9 bases in between. This CDR3 contains 11 residues. The CDR3 spells CASTLRDEQFF. The CDR3 nucleotides read TGTGCCAGCACCCTCCGCGATGAGCAGTTCTTC.

CDR3 DNA sequence: TGTGCCAGCAGCTTTGCCGGGCGGGGAGATACGCAGTATTTT. Its translation is CASSFAGRGDTQYF. The chain joins TRBV7-2 to TRBJ2-3; tentative D call: TRBD2 (6 bases). Looked up from germline, CDR1 is SGHTA and CDR2 is FQGNSA. V was shortened by 3 bases and J by 5 bases, with 12 bases between the two germline ends. The CDR3 runs 14 residues.

This clonotype showed up just a few times. CDR3 loop: CASSSVKDGAEQFF. The CDR3 nucleotides read TGTGCCAGCAGCTCCGTGAAGGACGGGGCTGAGCAGTTCTTC. The rearrangement uses TRBV11-2 and TRBJ2-1; possibly TRBD1 or TRBD2 for D (5 bases each). Germline CDR1 SGHAT, CDR2 FQNNGV. The length of the CDR3 is 14 residues. Trimming left V 4 bases short and J 9 bases short, with 16 bases between. Looking up the rest from reference TRBV11-2 and TRBJ2-1 gives the full variable domain: EAGVAQSPRYKIIEKRQSVAFWCNPISGHATLYWYQQILGQGPKLLIQFQNNGVVDDSQLPKDRFSAERLKGVDSTLKIQPAKLEDSAVYLCASSSVKDGAEQFFGPGTRLTVL.